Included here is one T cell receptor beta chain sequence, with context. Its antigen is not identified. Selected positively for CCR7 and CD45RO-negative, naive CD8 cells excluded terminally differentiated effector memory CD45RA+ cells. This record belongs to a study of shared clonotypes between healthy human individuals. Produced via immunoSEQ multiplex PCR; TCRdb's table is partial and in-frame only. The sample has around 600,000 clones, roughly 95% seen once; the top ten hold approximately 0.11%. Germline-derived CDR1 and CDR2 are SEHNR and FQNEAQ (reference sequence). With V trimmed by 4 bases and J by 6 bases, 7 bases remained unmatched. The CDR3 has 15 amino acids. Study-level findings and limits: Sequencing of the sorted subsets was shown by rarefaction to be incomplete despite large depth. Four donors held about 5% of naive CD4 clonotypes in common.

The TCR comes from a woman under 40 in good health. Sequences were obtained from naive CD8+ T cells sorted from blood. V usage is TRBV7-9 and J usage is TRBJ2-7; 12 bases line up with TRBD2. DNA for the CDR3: TGTGCCAGCAGCTCTAGCGGGAGGGCCCTAGGCGAGCAGTACTTC. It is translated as CASSSSGRALGEQYF.